What follows are 22 T cell receptor beta chains derived from one specimen sequenced in a study of blood T cell repertoires in COVID-19. The protocol was immunoSEQ multiplex PCR, while the TCRdb copy is restricted to in-frame clones and leaves out a portion. The data show about 98,000 clones, around 75% seen once. What was sequenced was peripheral blood. The origin of the receptors is a man between 65 and 85 years old with acute or convalescent COVID-19.

The chain uses TRBV27 and TRBJ2-1, with D possibly being TRBD2 (7 bases). Germline V lookup: CDR1 MNHEY, CDR2 SMNVEV (reference sequence). The V and J ends lost 0 bases and 10 bases respectively, with 19 bases between them. The CDR3 runs 16 residues. In DNA form, the CDR3 reads TGTGCCAGCAGTTTATCAGTGGGGGGGCTCGGGCTGGAGCAGTTCTTC. Translating it yields CASSLSVGGLGLEQFF.

The chain links TRBV6-5 to TRBJ1-1; tentative D call: TRBD1 (6 bases). This CDR3 has 12 amino acids. V lost 6 bases and J lost 11, with 16 bases in between. From germline, CDR1 is MNHEY and CDR2 SVGAGI. The CDR3 DNA reads TGTGCCAGCAGCCTAGAAGAGGGGGTGGCTTTCTTT. Translated, it gives CASSLEEGVAFF.

In this sample, this clone turned up a few times. The CDR3 spells CASSLEGQSYGYTF. The CDR3 bases are TGTGCCAGCAGCTTGGAGGGACAGAGCTATGGCTACACCTTC. The J gene is TRBJ1-2, the V gene TRBV11-2, with 7 nucleotides matching TRBD1. Germline V gives CDR1 SGHAT, CDR2 FQNNGV. CDR3 length: 14 amino acids. V shed 3 bases, J shed 4 bases, and the junction held 5 bases outside the gene matches. The variable domain in full, with the rest retrieved from reference TRBV11-2 and TRBJ1-2, is EAGVAQSPRYKIIEKRQSVAFWCNPISGHATLYWYQQILGQGPKLLIQFQNNGVVDDSQLPKDRFSAERLKGVDSTLKIQPAKLEDSAVYLCASSLEGQSYGYTFGSGTRLTVV.

The rearrangement links TRBV5-1 to TRBJ2-1, with a possible D match to TRBD2 (5 bases). Trimming removed 0 bases from V and 2 bases from J, with 6 bases in between. Germline V gene lookup returns CDR1 SGHRS and CDR2 YFSETQ. There are 14 residues in the CDR3. The chain's CDR3 is CASSLDGAYNEQFF. CDR3 DNA sequence: TGCGCCAGCAGCTTGGACGGGGCCTACAATGAGCAGTTCTTC. Filled out from reference TRBV5-1 and TRBJ2-1, the complete variable domain reads KAGVTQTPRYLIKTRGQQVTLSCSPISGHRSVSWYQQTPGQGLQFLFEYFSETQRNKGNFPGRFSGRQFSNSRSEMNVSTLELGDSALYLCASSLDGAYNEQFFGPGTRLTVL.

The chain is built from TRBV24-1 and TRBJ2-2, with 8 nucleotides matching TRBD2. The V gene end was trimmed by 2 bases and the J gene end by 6 bases; junction bases not matched to a gene: 7. The CDR3 has 16 residues. In germline, CDR1 is KGHDR, CDR2 SFDVKD. In DNA, the CDR3 is TGTGCCACCAGTGATTCCGGGAGGGGTTTCGCCGGGGAGCTGTTTTTT. This encodes CATSDSGRGFAGELFF.

This chain connects TRBV18 to TRBJ2-3; D not resolved. CDR3 size: 16 residues. The V end was cut by 1 base, the J end by 0 bases, with 11 bases between. The germline CDR1 and CDR2 sequences are KGHSH and LQKENI. The CDR3 loop reads CASSPLAKSSTDTQYF. As DNA, the CDR3 is TGTGCCAGCTCACCACTTGCGAAATCTAGCACAGATACGCAGTATTTT.

The CDR3 spells CASSDRVRGYTF. The CDR3 DNA sequence: TGTGCCAGTTCCGACAGGGTGAGAGGCTACACCTTC. The chain uses TRBV19 and TRBJ1-2, with TRBD1 identical over 7 bases. V was pared by 8 bases and J by 8 bases, with 8 bases of the junction left unmatched. Germline CDR1 LNHDA, CDR2 SQIVND (reference sequence). The CDR3 contains 12 residues.

This rearrangement joins TRBV18 to TRBJ1-2; 9 bases are a match to TRBD1. The CDR3 covers 15 residues. Looked up from germline, CDR1 is KGHSH and CDR2 is LQKENI. Trimming at V came to 3 bases and at J to 3 bases, leaving 5 bases not matched to a gene. CDR3 in amino acids: CASSPGTGSHYGYTF. CDR3 DNA sequence: TGTGCCAGCTCACCGGGGACAGGGTCCCACTATGGCTACACCTTC.

This chain joins TRBV4-1 and TRBJ1-4; TRBD1 might be the D (5 bases). V lost 0 bases and J 7 bases, leaving 18 bases between the germline ends. Per the germline V gene, CDR1 is MGHRA and CDR2 is YSYEKL. The CDR3 has 17 amino acids. Here the CDR3 reads CASSQDRRMRGSEKLFF. The CDR3 DNA sequence: TGCGCCAGCAGCCAAGATCGCCGGATGCGGGGGTCTGAAAAACTGTTTTTT.

The CDR3 nucleotides read TGTGCCAGCAGTTTGGAGCAGGGGACTGAAGCTTTCTTT. Its protein is CASSLEQGTEAFF. This chain links TRBV12-3 or TRBV12-4 with TRBJ1-1, with TRBD1 as a possible D gene (6 bases). The V and J ends lost 3 bases and 5 bases respectively, with 10 bases between them. The CDR3 length is 13 residues.

Note on this clone: This may arise from a read error, as a much more abundant clone is one base away. V and J are TRBV6-2 or TRBV6-3 and TRBJ1-1; TRBD1 matches at 9 bases. The CDR3 has 14 residues. The germline CDR1 and CDR2 sequences are MNHEY and SVGEGT. Losses at the gene ends were 6 bases for V and 1 base for J; bases not matched to a gene: 3. CDR3 sequence (DNA): TGTGCCAGCAGCGGACAGGGGCCGAACACTGAAGCTTTCTTT. It encodes CASSGQGPNTEAFF.

The chain carries TRBV7-3 and TRBJ2-7; tentative D call: TRBD2 (5 bases). With 2 bases removed from V and 9 bases from J, the gap between germline ends came to 8 bases. The germline CDR1 and CDR2 sequences are SGHTA and FQGTGA. There are 11 residues in the CDR3. The CDR3, as DNA: TGTGCCAGCAGCTTATGGGCGGGGCAGTACTTC. It codes for CASSLWAGQYF.

This chain's CDR3 is CSVRQRDRDGYTF. CDR3 in DNA: TGCAGCGTTAGACAACGGGACAGGGACGGCTACACCTTC. The chain combines TRBV29-1 with TRBJ1-2, with 9 positions matching TRBD1. CDR3 length equals 13 residues. The trim removed 5 bases at V and 8 bases at J, leaving 9 bases unmatched. From germline, CDR1 is SQVTM and CDR2 ANQGSEA.

V gene TRBV9 combines with J gene TRBJ2-1, with 7 bases fitting TRBD2. V was clipped by 4 bases and J by 7 bases; unmatched bases: 11. The CDR3 loop spans 15 amino acids. Germline assignment: CDR1 SGDLS and CDR2 YYNGEE. The CDR3 nucleotides are TGTGCCAGCAGCCCTCGGACTAGTCCCGAGAATGAGCAGTTCTTC. It translates to CASSPRTSPENEQFF. Looking up the rest from reference TRBV9 and TRBJ2-1 gives the full variable domain: DSGVTQTPKHLITATGQRVTLRCSPRSGDLSVYWYQQSLDQGLQFLIQYYNGEERAKGNILERFSAQQFPDLHSELNLSSLELGDSALYFCASSPRTSPENEQFFGPGTRLTVL.

The CDR3: CASSHPSLGLAGGEQYF. The CDR3 bases are TGTGCCAGCAGCCACCCAAGCTTAGGACTAGCGGGAGGCGAGCAGTACTTC. V gene TRBV3-1 (or the pseudogene TRBV3-2) combines with J gene TRBJ2-7; 14 bases align to TRBD2. The germline V gene encodes CDR1 LGHDT and CDR2 YNNKEL (reference sequence). There are 17 residues in the CDR3. V shed 3 bases, J shed 6 bases, and the junction held 10 bases outside the gene matches.

The chain is built from TRBV5-1 and TRBJ2-3; 8 nucleotides agree with TRBD1. With 2 bases clipped from V and 6 bases from J, the junction kept 5 bases outside the gene matches. The CDR3 has 14 residues. CDR1 is SGHRS, CDR2 YFSETQ, per germline. The CDR3 nucleotides are TGCGCCAGCAGCTTTCAGGGGGCCGGTGATACGCAGTATTTT. It encodes CASSFQGAGDTQYF.

The chain links TRBV20-1 to TRBJ2-3; unclear D gene. V was trimmed by 3 bases and J by 2 bases, leaving 24 bases between them. The V gene's germline CDR1 is DFQATT and CDR2 SNEGSKA (reference sequence). The CDR3 totals 18 residues. CDR3 coding DNA: TGCAGTGCTAGTTCCAGGCCAGCCAACTTACGAACCACAGATACGCAGTATTTT. Its protein product is CSASSRPANLRTTDTQYF.

V usage is TRBV5-5 and J usage is TRBJ2-3, with no clear D. The CDR3 runs 16 residues. The V end was cut by 0 bases, the J end by 2 bases, with 13 bases between. Germline V gene sequence: CDR1 SGHKS, CDR2 YYEKEE (reference sequence). DNA for the CDR3: TGTGCCAGCAGCTTGGGTCTCAGGTCAATCACAGATACGCAGTATTTT. Its protein is CASSLGLRSITDTQYF. Variable domain in full (rest from reference TRBV5-5 and TRBJ2-3): DAGVTQSPTHLIKTRGQQVTLRCSPISGHKSVSWYQQVLGQGPQFIFQYYEKEERGRGNFPDRFSARQFPNYSSELNVNALLLGDSALYLCASSLGLRSITDTQYFGPGTRLTVL.

This rearrangement joins TRBV4-2 to TRBJ2-3, with TRBD2 as a possible D gene (5 bases). Germline lookup yields CDR1 LGHNA and CDR2 YNFKEQ. This CDR3 region has 16 residues. V lost 0 bases and J lost 7, with 17 bases in between. The CDR3 nucleotides are TGTGCCAGCAGCCAAGATCCGCGCGGGCTAACTCATACGCAGTATTTT. Protein sequence: CASSQDPRGLTHTQYF.

The chain recombines TRBV2 with TRBJ2-7, with TRBD1 matching 7 bases. Trimming removed 1 base from V and 2 bases from J; junction bases left unmatched: 2. The germline V gene has CDR1 SNHLY and CDR2 FYNNEI. CDR3 size: 14 residues. As DNA, the CDR3 is TGTGCCAGCAGTGAAGGTAGGGGGCCCTACGAGCAGTACTTC. This codes for CASSEGRGPYEQYF.

The chain couples TRBV5-1 to TRBJ2-1; maybe TRBD1 (6 bases). This CDR3 spans 15 amino acids. Germline-derived CDR1 and CDR2 are SGHRS and YFSETQ. Trimming removed 1 base from V and 2 bases from J, with 10 bases in between. The CDR3 DNA reads as TGCGCCAGCAGCTTGCATCCAGGGGCCTACAATGAGCAGTTCTTC. It encodes CASSLHPGAYNEQFF.

The chain combines TRBV5-6 with TRBJ1-1; D remains ambiguous. Trimming took off 0 bases at V and 1 base at J, with 10 bases between the two ends. The germline CDR1 and CDR2 sequences are SGHDT and YYEEEE. The CDR3 is made up of 15 amino acids. This CDR3 is CASSLGVWANTEAFF. The CDR3 bases are TGTGCCAGCAGCTTGGGAGTCTGGGCGAACACTGAAGCTTTCTTT.